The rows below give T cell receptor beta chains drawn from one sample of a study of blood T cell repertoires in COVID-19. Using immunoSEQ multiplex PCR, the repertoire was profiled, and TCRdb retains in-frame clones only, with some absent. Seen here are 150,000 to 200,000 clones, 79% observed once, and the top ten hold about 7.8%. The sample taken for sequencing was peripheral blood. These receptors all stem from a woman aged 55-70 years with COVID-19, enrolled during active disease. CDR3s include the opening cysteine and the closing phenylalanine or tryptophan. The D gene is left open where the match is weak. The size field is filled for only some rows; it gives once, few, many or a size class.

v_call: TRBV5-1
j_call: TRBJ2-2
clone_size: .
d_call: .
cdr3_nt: TGCGCCAGCAGCTTACAGGGTATCACCGGGGAGCTGTTTTTT
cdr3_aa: CASSLQGITGELFF

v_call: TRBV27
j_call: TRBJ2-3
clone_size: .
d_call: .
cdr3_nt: TGTGCCAGCAGTTCATACATAGGGGCCACAGATACGCAGTATTTT
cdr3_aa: CASSSYIGATDTQYF

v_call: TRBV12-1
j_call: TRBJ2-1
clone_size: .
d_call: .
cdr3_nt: TGTGCCAGCAGCCCCAAGGAGGACTCCTCCCCCAATGAGCAGTTCTTC
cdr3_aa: CASSPKEDSSPNEQFF

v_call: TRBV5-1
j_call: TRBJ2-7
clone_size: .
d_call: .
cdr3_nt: TGCGCCAGCAGCGAGCCTCTAGCCCACGAGCAGTACTTC
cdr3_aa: CASSEPLAHEQYF

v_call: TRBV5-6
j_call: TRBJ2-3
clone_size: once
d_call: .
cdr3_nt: TGTGCCAGCAGCCCCGACAGCTTAGATACGCAGTATTTT
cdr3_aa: CASSPDSLDTQYF

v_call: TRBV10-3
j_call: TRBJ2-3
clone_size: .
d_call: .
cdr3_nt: TGTGCCATCAGTGAGGGGGACTTCACAGATACGCAGTATTTT
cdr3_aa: CAISEGDFTDTQYF

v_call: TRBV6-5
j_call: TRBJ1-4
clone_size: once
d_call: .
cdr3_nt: TGTGCCAGCATTACTGGCAGGGGCGTGGGTGAAAAACTGTTTTTT
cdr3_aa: CASITGRGVGEKLFF

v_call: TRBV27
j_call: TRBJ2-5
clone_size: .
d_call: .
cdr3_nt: TGTGCCAGCAGTCCACATCGTACAGTTCAAGAGACCCAGTACTTC
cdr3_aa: CASSPHRTVQETQYF

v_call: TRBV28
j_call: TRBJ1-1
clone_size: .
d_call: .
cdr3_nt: TGTGCCAGCAGTTTAATCGCGGTGAACACTGAAGCTTTCTTT
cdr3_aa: CASSLIAVNTEAFF

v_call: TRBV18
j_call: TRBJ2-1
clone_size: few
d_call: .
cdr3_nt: TGTGCCAGCTCACCACCCGGAGGAGGGGTTAGGTCCTACAATGAGCAGTTCTTC
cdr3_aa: CASSPPGGGVRSYNEQFF

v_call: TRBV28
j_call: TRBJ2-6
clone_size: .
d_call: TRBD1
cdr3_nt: TGTGCCAGCAGTTTAAGGACAGGGCCCGGGGCCAACGTCCTGACTTTC
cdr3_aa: CASSLRTGPGANVLTF

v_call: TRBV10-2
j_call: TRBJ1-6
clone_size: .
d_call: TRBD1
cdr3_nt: TGCGCCAGCAGCGAAACAGGGGGGCGGGATTCACCCCTCCACTTT
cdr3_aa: CASSETGGRDSPLHF

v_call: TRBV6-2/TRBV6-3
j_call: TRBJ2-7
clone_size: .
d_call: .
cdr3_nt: TGTGCCAGCAGTCTAGCTAACTACGAGCAGTACTTC
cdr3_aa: CASSLANYEQYF

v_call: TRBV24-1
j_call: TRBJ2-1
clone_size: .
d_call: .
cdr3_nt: TGTGCCACCAGTGACGCGGACAGTAAAACCTACAATGAGCAGTTCTTC
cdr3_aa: CATSDADSKTYNEQFF

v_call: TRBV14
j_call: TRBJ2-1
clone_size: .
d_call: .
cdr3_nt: TGTGCCAGCAGCCAAGTGTCGCACCTCGGGGATGAGCAGTTCTTC
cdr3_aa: CASSQVSHLGDEQFF

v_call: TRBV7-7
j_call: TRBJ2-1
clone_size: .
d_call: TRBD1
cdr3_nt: TGTGCTAGCAGCTTATCACAGGGGTTTGCCAATGAGCAGTTCTTC
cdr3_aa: CASSLSQGFANEQFF

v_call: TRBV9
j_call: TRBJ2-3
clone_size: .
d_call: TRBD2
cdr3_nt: TGTGCCAGCAGCGTCGGGACTAGCGGGGAAGATACGCAGTATTTT
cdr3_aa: CASSVGTSGEDTQYF

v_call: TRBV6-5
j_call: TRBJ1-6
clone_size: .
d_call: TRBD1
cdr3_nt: TGTGCCAGCAGAGAGGACAGGAATTCACCCCTCCACTTT
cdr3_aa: CASREDRNSPLHF

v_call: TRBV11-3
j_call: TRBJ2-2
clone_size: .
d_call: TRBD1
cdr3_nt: TGTGCCAGCAGGCAAGACAGGGGAGAGACCGGGGAGCTGTTTTTT
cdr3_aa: CASRQDRGETGELFF

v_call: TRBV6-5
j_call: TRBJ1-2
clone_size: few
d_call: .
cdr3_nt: TGTGCCAGCAGTTACTCGCAGGACATCCAGGGCTACACCTTC
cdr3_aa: CASSYSQDIQGYTF

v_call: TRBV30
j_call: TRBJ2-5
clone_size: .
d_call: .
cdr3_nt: TGTGCCTGGAGTAAAGAGGGCCACCAAGAGACCCAGTACTTC
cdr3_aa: CAWSKEGHQETQYF

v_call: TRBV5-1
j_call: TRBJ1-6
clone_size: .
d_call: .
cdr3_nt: TGCGCCAGCAGCACCCGGGGAGGGCAGAGCTCCTATAATTCACCCCTCCACTTT
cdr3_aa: CASSTRGGQSSYNSPLHF

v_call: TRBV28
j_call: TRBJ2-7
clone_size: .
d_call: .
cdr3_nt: TGTGCCAGCAGTTTGGACTCAACCCCCCCCTACGAGCAGTACTTC
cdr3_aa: CASSLDSTPPYEQYF

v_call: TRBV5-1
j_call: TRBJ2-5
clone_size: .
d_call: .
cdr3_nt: TGCGCCAGCAGCTCCATGGCGGGGGCCCAAGAGACCCAGTACTTC
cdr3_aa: CASSSMAGAQETQYF

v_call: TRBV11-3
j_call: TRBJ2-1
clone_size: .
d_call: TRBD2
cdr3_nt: TGTGCCAGCAGCTTAGAGCTAGCGGGATACAATGAGCAGTTCTTC
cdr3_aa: CASSLELAGYNEQFF

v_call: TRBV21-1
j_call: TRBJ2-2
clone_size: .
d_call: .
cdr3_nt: TGTGCCGGTGGGTACAGAGTACTCACCGGGGAGCTGTTTTTT
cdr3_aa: CAGGYRVLTGELFF

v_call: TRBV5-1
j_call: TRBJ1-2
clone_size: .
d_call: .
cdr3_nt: TGCGCCAGCAGCTTGGAGTCAGGGTGGCATGGCTACACCTTC
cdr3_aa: CASSLESGWHGYTF

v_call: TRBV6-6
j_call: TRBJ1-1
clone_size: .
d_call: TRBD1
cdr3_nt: TGTGCCAGCAGGGGGGACAGGGAGACTGAAGCTTTCTTT
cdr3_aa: CASRGDRETEAFF

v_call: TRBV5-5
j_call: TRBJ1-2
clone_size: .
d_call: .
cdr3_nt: TGTGCCAGCAGCTTGGACAGTCCGTATGGCTACACCTTC
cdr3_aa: CASSLDSPYGYTF

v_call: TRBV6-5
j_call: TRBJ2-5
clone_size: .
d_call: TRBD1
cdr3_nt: TGTGCCAGTTGGACAGGGGGCTACGGGGAGACCCAGTACTTC
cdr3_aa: CASWTGGYGETQYF

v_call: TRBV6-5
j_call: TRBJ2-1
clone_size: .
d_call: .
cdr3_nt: TGTGCCAGCAGTTACTGGGGGCGGTCCTACAATGAGCAGTTCTTC
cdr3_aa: CASSYWGRSYNEQFF

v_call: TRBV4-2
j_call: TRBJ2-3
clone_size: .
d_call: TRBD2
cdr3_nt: TGTGCCAGCAGCCAAGGTGCACGTCTAGCGGAAAGCACAGATACGCAGTATTTT
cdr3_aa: CASSQGARLAESTDTQYF

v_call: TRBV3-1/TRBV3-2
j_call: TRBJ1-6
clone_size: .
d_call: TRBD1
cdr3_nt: TGTGCCAGCAGCCTTCGGACAGGGGGAAATAATTCACCCCTCCACTTT
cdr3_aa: CASSLRTGGNNSPLHF

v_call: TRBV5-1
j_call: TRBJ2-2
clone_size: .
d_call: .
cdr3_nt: TGCGCCAGCAGCTTGTCCGCAGGGGGAGGAGCCGGGGAGCTGTTTTTT
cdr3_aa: CASSLSAGGGAGELFF

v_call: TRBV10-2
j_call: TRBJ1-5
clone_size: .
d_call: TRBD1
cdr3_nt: TGCGCCACGACCTCCCGCCTGACAGGGGCTCAGCCCCAGCATTTT
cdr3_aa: CATTSRLTGAQPQHF

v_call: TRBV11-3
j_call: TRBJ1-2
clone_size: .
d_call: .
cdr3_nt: TGTGCCAGCAGCCTGGCCGTTTGCTGGTACTATGGCTACACCTTC
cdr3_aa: CASSLAVCWYYGYTF

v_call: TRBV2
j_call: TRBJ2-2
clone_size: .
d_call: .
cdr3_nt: TGTGCCAGCAGTGGGACTCACACCGGGGAGCTGTTTTTT
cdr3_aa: CASSGTHTGELFF

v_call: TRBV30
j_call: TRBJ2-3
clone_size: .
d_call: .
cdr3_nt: TGTGCCTGGACTAATGTCCCGGATACGCAGTATTTT
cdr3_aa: CAWTNVPDTQYF

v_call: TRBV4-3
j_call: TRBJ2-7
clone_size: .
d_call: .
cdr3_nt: TGCGCCAGCAGCCAACTTGTTTCAGGGGTAGGTAGCGAGCAGTACTTC
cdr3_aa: CASSQLVSGVGSEQYF

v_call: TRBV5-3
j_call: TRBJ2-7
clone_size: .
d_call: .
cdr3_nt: TGTGCCAGAAGCTATTTCCGACAGGCGGTTAGCCACGAGCAGTACTTC
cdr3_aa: CARSYFRQAVSHEQYF

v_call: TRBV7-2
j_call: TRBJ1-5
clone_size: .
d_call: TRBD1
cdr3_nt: TGTGCCAGCAGCTCACAAGGACAGGCGTGGCAGCCCCAGCATTTT
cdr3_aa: CASSSQGQAWQPQHF

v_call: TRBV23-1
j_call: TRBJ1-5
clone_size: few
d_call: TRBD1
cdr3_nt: TGCGCCAGCAGTCCTCGGGACAGGGAAGGGCCCCAGCATTTT
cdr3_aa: CASSPRDREGPQHF

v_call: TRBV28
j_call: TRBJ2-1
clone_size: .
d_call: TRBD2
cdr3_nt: TGTGCCAGCAGAGGACTAGCGGGAGGTTCCTACAATGAGCAGTTCTTC
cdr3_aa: CASRGLAGGSYNEQFF

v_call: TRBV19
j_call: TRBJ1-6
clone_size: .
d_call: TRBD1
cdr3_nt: TGTGCCAGTAGCCCCGGGACAGGGAGCTCCTATAATTCACCCCTCCACTTT
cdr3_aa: CASSPGTGSSYNSPLHF

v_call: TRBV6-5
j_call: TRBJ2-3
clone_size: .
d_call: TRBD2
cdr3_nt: TGTGCCAGCCAACTAGCGTCTAGCACAGATACGCAGTATTTT
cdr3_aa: CASQLASSTDTQYF

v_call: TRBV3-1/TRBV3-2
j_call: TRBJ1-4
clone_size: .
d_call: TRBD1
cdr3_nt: TGTGCCAGCAGCCAAGAGGGACAGGGGAATGAAAAACTGTTTTTT
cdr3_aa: CASSQEGQGNEKLFF

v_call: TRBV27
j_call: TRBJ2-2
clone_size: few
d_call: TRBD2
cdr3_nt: TGTGCCAGCAGTTCCCCCGGACTAGCGGGAGGCATCAGGGAGCTGTTTTTT
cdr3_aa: CASSSPGLAGGIRELFF